The clone carrying this TCR beta chain occurred a few times. What it recognizes is unknown. The entry originates in a study of blood T cells in healthy people across ages. Study results and limitations: Leaving the PBMCs unsorted stopped any conclusive comparison of naive versus antigen-experienced cells. Roughly linear declines in TCR beta diversity per million T cells occurred with age. Compared with aged donors, long-lived donors showed fewer expanded clones, suggesting selection. The CMV status of each donor remained undetermined, and this could have confounded shifts in expanded clonotypes.

PCR was performed a second time for 7 to 11 cycles using a sample-barcoded 5' primer and a J-beta primer mix. Each CDR3 protein is one row after TCRdb ran MiXCR on the 5' RACE reads. In the table there are some 1,500,000 distinct CDR3 sequences, about 45% of which are singletons. The CDR3 extends over 13 amino acids. The V end was cut by 6 bases, the J end by 2 bases, with 5 bases between. V gene TRBV12-3 or TRBV12-4 combines with J gene TRBJ2-6; D unclear. The sample taken for sequencing was blood. This sequence was found in a woman younger than 35 in good health. DNA for the CDR3: TGTGCCAGCAGCGCCCCTGGGGCCAACGTCCTGACTTTC. This codes for CASSAPGANVLTF.